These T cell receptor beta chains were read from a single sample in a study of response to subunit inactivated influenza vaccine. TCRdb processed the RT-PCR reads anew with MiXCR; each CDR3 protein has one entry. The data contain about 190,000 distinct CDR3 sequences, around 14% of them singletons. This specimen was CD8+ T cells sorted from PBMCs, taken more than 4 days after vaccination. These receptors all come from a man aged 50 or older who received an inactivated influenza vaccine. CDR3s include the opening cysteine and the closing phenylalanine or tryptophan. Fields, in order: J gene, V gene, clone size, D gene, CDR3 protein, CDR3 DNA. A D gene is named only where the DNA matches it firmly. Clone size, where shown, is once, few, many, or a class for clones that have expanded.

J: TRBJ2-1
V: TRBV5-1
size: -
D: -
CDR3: CASSLVGGARGEQFF
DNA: TGCGCCAGCAGCTTGGTTGGGGGGGCCCGGGGTGAGCAGTTCTTC

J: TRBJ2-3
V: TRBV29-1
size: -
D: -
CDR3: CGFVQPLTDTQYF
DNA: TGCGGGTTTGTGCAGCCTCTCACAGATACGCAGTATTTT

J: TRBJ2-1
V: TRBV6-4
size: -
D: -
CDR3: CASSDSGGGGVDEQFF
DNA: TGTGCCAGCAGTGACTCGGGCGGAGGGGGCGTCGATGAGCAGTTCTTC

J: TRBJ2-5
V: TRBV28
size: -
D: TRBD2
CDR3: CASSFRLAGGIQETQYF
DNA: TGTGCCAGCAGTTTTCGTCTAGCGGGAGGAATCCAAGAGACCCAGTACTTC

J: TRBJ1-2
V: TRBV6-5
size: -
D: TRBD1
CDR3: CASSYTMTGNYGYTF
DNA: TGTGCCAGCAGTTACACTATGACAGGGAACTATGGCTACACCTTC

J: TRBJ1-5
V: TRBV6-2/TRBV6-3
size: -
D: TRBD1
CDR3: CASSYPGQASNQPQHF
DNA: TGTGCCAGCAGTTACCCGGGACAGGCTAGCAATCAGCCCCAGCATTTT

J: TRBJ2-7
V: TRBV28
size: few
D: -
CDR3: CASSSRKMVRASSYEQYF
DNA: TGTGCCAGCAGTTCGAGAAAGATGGTGAGGGCTAGCTCCTACGAGCAGTACTTC

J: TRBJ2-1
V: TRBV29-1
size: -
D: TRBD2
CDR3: CSVEVLVAGVGNNEQFF
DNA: TGCAGCGTTGAAGTCTTGGTGGCGGGAGTAGGAAATAATGAGCAGTTCTTC

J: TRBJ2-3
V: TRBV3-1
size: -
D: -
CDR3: CASSQDEYTQYF
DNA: TGTGCCAGCAGCCAAGATGAGTATACGCAGTATTTT

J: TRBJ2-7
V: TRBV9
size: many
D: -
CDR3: CASSANFGTPYEQYF
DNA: TGTGCCAGCAGCGCCAACTTTGGGACACCCTACGAGCAGTACTTC

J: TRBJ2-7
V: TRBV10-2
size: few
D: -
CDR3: CASSEDRYFYEQYF
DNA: TGCGCCAGCAGTGAGGACAGATACTTCTACGAGCAGTACTTC

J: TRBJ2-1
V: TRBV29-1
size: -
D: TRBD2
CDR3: CSAIPKLAGSYNEQFF
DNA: TGCAGCGCCATCCCTAAACTAGCGGGATCCTACAATGAGCAGTTCTTC

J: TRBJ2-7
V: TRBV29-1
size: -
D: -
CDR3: CSATTGRTYEQYF
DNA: TGCAGCGCCACAACCGGACGGACCTACGAGCAGTACTTC

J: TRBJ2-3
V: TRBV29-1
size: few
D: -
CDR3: CSVITVERDTQYF
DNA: TGCAGCGTCATTACAGTGGAGAGGGATACGCAGTATTTT

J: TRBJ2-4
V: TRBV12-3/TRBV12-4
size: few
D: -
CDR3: CASSPPRYLGNIQYF
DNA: TGTGCCAGCAGTCCCCCAAGGTATTTAGGAAACATTCAGTACTTC

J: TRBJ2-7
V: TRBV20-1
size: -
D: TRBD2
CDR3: CSARDLLAGGLLSYEQYF
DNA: TGCAGTGCTAGAGATTTACTAGCGGGAGGCCTACTCTCCTACGAGCAGTACTTC

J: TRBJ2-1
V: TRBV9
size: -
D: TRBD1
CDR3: CASSQRTGTGSNEQFF
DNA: TGTGCCAGCAGCCAAAGGACAGGGACTGGGTCCAATGAGCAGTTCTTC

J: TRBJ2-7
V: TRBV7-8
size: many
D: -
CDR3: CASTGRLTYEQYF
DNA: TGTGCCAGCACTGGACGCCTTACCTACGAGCAGTACTTC

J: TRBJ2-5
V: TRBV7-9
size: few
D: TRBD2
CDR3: CASSYSGPQETQYF
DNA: TGTGCCAGCAGCTATAGCGGGCCGCAAGAGACCCAGTACTTC

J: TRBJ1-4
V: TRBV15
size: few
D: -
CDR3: CATSGRSNEKLFF
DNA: TGTGCCACCAGCGGGCGTTCTAATGAAAAACTGTTTTTT

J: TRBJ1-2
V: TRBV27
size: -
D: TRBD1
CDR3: CASSASGTGINYGYTF
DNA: TGTGCCAGCAGCGCCTCCGGGACAGGGATTAACTATGGCTACACCTTC

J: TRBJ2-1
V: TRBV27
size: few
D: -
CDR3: CASSFWDGLNNEQFF
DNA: TGTGCCAGCAGTTTTTGGGACGGCTTAAACAATGAGCAGTTCTTC

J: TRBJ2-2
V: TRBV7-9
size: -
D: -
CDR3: CASSLGLQNTGELFF
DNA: TGTGCCAGCAGCTTGGGACTCCAGAACACCGGGGAGCTGTTTTTT

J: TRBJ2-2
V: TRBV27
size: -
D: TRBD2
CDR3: CASSQHAVEERGTRELFF
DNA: TGTGCCAGCAGCCAACATGCCGTGGAGGAGCGGGGAACCCGGGAGCTGTTTTTT

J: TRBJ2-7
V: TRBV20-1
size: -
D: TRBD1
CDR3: CSAEPPGQGYEQYF
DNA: TGCAGTGCTGAGCCTCCGGGACAGGGCTACGAGCAGTACTTC

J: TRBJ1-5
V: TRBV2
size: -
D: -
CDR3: CASRPKGFNQPQHF
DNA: TGTGCCAGCAGACCGAAAGGGTTCAATCAGCCCCAGCATTTT

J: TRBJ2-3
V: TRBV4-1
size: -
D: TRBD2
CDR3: CASSRGLAGGHTQYF
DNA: TGCGCCAGCAGTCGCGGACTAGCGGGGGGTCATACGCAGTATTTT

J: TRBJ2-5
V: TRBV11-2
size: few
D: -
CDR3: CASSFGASETQYF
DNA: TGTGCCAGCAGCTTTGGGGCGTCAGAGACCCAGTACTTC

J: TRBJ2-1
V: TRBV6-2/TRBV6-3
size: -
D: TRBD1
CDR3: CAISPTGGLYNEQFF
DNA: TGTGCCATCAGTCCCACAGGGGGCCTATACAATGAGCAGTTCTTC

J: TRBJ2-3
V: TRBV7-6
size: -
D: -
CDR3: CASSLTRTPDTQYF
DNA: TGTGCCAGCAGCTTAACTCGGACCCCAGATACGCAGTATTTT